This T cell receptor beta chain was captured in a study of T and B cells in COVID-19 patients. Germline V gene data show CDR1 as PRHDT and CDR2 as FYEKMQ (reference sequence). The CDR3 consists of 13 residues. V was pared by 1 base and J by 5 bases, with 8 bases between. Findings of the study overall: In COVID-19 patients, T cell receptor beta variable and joining gene use was reportedly strongly skewed.

As concerns this clonotype: Its matching antigen is unknown.

Multiplex PCR with BIOMED2 TRB-A/B primer pools amplified TRB rearrangements. TCRdb re-called the multiplex PCR reads with MiXCR, one entry per CDR3 protein. Found here are about 450 distinct CDR3 sequences, roughly a quarter of them singletons; the top ten hold around 32%. From blood, about 240-550 ng of genomic DNA served as TRB template. The clonotype comes from a human donor with active COVID-19. Sequencing used blood. The chain is built from TRBV13 and TRBJ2-5, with D possibly called TRBD1 or TRBD2 (6 bases each). CDR3 loop: CASSLEGGETQYF. CDR3 coding DNA: TGTGCCAGCAGCTTAGAAGGGGGGGAGACCCAGTACTTC.